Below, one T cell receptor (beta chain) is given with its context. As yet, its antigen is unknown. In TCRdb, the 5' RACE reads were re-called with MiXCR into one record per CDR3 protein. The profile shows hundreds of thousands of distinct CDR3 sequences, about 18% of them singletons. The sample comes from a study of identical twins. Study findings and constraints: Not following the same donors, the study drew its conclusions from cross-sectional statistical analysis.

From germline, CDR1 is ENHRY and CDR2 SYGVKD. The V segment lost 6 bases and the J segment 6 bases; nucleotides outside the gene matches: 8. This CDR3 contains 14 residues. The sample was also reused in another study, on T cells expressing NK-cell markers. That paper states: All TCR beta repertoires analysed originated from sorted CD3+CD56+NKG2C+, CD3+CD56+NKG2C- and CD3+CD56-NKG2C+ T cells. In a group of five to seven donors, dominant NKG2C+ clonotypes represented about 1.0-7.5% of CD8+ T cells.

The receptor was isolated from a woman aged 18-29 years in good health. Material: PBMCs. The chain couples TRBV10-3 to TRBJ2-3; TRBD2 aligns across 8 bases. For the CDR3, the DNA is TGTGCCATCAGCTCGGCGGGAGGAAGGGATACGCAGTATTTT. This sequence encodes CAISSAGGRDTQYF.